A few counts support the clone carrying this T cell receptor beta chain. Its antigen is still unknown. Generated by immunoSEQ multiplex PCR, the TCRdb table keeps only in-frame clones and is missing some. The sample yields a few million clones, 92% seen once. The data were obtained in a study of shared clonotypes between healthy human individuals. Overall study results and limits: Only blood underwent sampling, and tissue repertoires likely differ.

V lost 6 bases, J lost 1 base, and 13 bases lay in between. The CDR3 extends over 15 amino acids. Germline CDR1 is SGHTA and CDR2 is FQGNSA. The V call is TRBV7-2, the J call TRBJ1-5; a possible D gene is TRBD1 (5 bases). The sequencing input was naive CD4+ T cells from PBMCs. As to subset: CD45RA+ positively selected. The clonotype was recovered from a man aged 18 to 29 in good health. Some clones in this sample may be carry-over from other donors' samples. The CDR3 loop reads CASSLGVGSNQPQHF. The CDR3 coding sequence is TGTGCCAGCAGTCTAGGGGTAGGCAGCAATCAGCCCCAGCATTTT.